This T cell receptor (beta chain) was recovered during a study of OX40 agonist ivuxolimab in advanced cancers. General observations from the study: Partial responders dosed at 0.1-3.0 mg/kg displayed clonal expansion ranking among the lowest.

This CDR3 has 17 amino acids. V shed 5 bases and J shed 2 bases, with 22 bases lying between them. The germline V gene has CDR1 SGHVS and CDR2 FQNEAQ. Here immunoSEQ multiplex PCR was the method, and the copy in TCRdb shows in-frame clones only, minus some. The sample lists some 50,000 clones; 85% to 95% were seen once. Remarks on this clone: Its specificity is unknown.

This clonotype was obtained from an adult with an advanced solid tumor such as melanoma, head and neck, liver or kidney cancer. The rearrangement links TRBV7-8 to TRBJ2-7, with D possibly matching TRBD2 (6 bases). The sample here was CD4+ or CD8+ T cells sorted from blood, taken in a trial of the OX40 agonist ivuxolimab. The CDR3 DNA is TGTGCCAGCAGCCCGAACCCGGCGGGACGGAGGACCTACGAGCAGTACTTC. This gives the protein CASSPNPAGRRTYEQYF.